A selection of T cell receptor beta chains follows, all from one sample in a study of CD8 T cells in Susac syndrome. In TCRdb, the immunoSEQ multiplex PCR reads were re-called with MiXCR into one record per CDR3 protein. The repertoire holds 350,000 to 550,000 distinct CDR3 sequences, with more than 70% as singletons. The sequenced sample consisted of CD8+ T cells from PBMCs. Receptor source: a human donor with multiple sclerosis. Both conserved end residues are part of each CDR3. Fields, in order: clone size, J gene, D gene, CDR3 length, V gene, CDR3 DNA, CDR3 protein. D genes are given only for firm matches. Clone size is stated in some rows and not others, as once, few, many or a class when expanded.

>few|TRBJ1-1|.|13|TRBV20-1
TGCAGTGCTAGAGTGGGGACGGATAATGAAGCTTTCTTT
CSARVGTDNEAFF
>.|TRBJ2-2|.|16|TRBV5-4
TGTGCCAGCAGCCCCACCGGGGGCGGGGACACCGGGGAGCTGTTTTTT
CASSPTGGGDTGELFF
>few|TRBJ1-1|.|13|TRBV27
TGTGCCAGCAGTTTCCTAACTAACACTGAAGCTTTCTTT
CASSFLTNTEAFF
>.|TRBJ2-1|.|14|TRBV21-1
TGTGCCAGCAGCCCCGGAGGAGCTTGCAATGAGCAGTTCTTC
CASSPGGACNEQFF
>.|TRBJ2-3|TRBD2|16|TRBV5-1
TGCGCCAGCAGTGCGGATAGCGGGAGCTTGGCGGATACGCAGTATTTT
CASSADSGSLADTQYF
>.|TRBJ2-3|.|15|TRBV5-4
TGTGCCAGCAGCTTGAGCCGGGGGGCCGCAGATACGCAGTATTTT
CASSLSRGAADTQYF
>once|TRBJ2-2|TRBD2|16|TRBV7-6
TGTGCCAGCAGCTCCGGACTAGCGGGCGAGACCGGGGAGCTGTTTTTT
CASSSGLAGETGELFF
>once|TRBJ2-2|TRBD2|19|TRBV20-1
TGCAGTGCTAGAGCTTCCTTCGGGACTAGCGGGGGGGCCCCCGGGGAGCTGTTTTTT
CSARASFGTSGGAPGELFF
>.|TRBJ2-3|TRBD1|16|TRBV11-2
TGTGCCAGCAGCTTAGGATTCAGGGGGAACACAGATACGCAGTATTTT
CASSLGFRGNTDTQYF
>.|TRBJ2-5|.|15|TRBV6-5
TGTGCCAGCAGTAACACAGGGAGGCCCCAAGAGACCCAGTACTTC
CASSNTGRPQETQYF
>.|TRBJ2-3|.|17|TRBV11-2
TGTGCCAGCAGCACCCACTCGAGGACAGATAGCACAGATACGCAGTATTTT
CASSTHSRTDSTDTQYF
>.|TRBJ1-5|.|15|TRBV7-8
TGTGCCAGCAGTTATACTCGGACACCTCGGCAGCCCCAGCATTTT
CASSYTRTPRQPQHF
>.|TRBJ1-1|.|15|TRBV27
TGTGCCAGCAGTTTATCGGTCGGGTTCGGCACTGAAGCTTTCTTT
CASSLSVGFGTEAFF
>.|TRBJ1-2|TRBD1|15|TRBV5-1
TGCGCCAGCAGCTTGGGAGGACAGGATATCTATGGCTACACCTTC
CASSLGGQDIYGYTF
>.|TRBJ2-7|.|15|TRBV4-1
TGCGCCAGCAGCCAAGGGAGGACGGTTTCCTACGAGCAGTACTTC
CASSQGRTVSYEQYF
>once|TRBJ2-7|.|18|TRBV18
TGTGCCAGCTCACCTCGTGGGTCGGCTCAGGGCGGCTCCTACGAGCAGTACTTC
CASSPRGSAQGGSYEQYF
>.|TRBJ2-1|TRBD2|16|TRBV20-1
TGCAGTGCTAGAGATGAGGGGAGGGGAAATTTGTATGAGCAGTTCTTC
CSARDEGRGNLYEQFF
>.|TRBJ2-7|.|13|TRBV30
TGTGCCTCCGCCCTGGTGAACTCCTACGAGCAGTACTTC
CASALVNSYEQYF
>.|TRBJ2-1|.|15|TRBV11-2
TGTGCCAGCAGCTTAATCTTGACGGTTTACAATGAGCAGTTCTTC
CASSLILTVYNEQFF
>.|TRBJ2-7|.|13|TRBV27
TGTGCCAGCAGTCCTAGTGACCCCTACGAGCAGTACTTC
CASSPSDPYEQYF
>.|TRBJ2-1|TRBD1|16|TRBV7-6
TGTGCCAGCAAGGGGGAGGGACAGGGGCATTACAATGAGCAGTTCTTC
CASKGEGQGHYNEQFF
>.|TRBJ2-5|.|15|TRBV27
TGTGCCAGCAGTTTCTCAGGGAATAGCCAAGAGACCCAGTACTTC
CASSFSGNSQETQYF
>.|TRBJ2-7|.|12|TRBV20-1
TGCAGTGCTAGCTACAGATCCTACGAGCAGTACTTC
CSASYRSYEQYF
>few|TRBJ2-7|.|14|TRBV6-1
TGTGCCAGCGGCGACCCGATGGGGACCTACGAGCAGTACTTC
CASGDPMGTYEQYF
>.|TRBJ2-3|.|18|TRBV10-1
TGCGCCAGCAGTACGGCATACCCAGACAGATACCTCACAGATACGCAGTATTTT
CASSTAYPDRYLTDTQYF
>.|TRBJ1-2|.|12|TRBV28
TGTGCCAGCAGTTTACTTAACTATGGCTACACCTTC
CASSLLNYGYTF
>.|TRBJ1-2|.|11|TRBV7-9
TGTGCCAGCAGCGAACTAAGTGGCTACACCTTC
CASSELSGYTF
>.|TRBJ2-5|TRBD2|16|TRBV7-9
TGTGCCAGCAGCTTAGCGGCGGGGGGATCACAAGAGACCCAGTACTTC
CASSLAAGGSQETQYF
>.|TRBJ2-3|TRBD1|15|TRBV7-2
TGTGCCAGCAGCGCCGGGACAGTTCTGACAGATACGCAGTATTTT
CASSAGTVLTDTQYF
>.|TRBJ1-5|.|17|TRBV30
TGTGCCTGGAGTGCTGAGTTAGGACACCAACACCATCAGCCCCAGCATTTT
CAWSAELGHQHHQPQHF
>.|TRBJ1-1|TRBD1|14|TRBV27
TGTGCCAGCAGATACGGGACAGTGAACACTGAAGCTTTCTTT
CASRYGTVNTEAFF
>.|TRBJ2-7|TRBD1|14|TRBV19
TGTGCCAGTGGCTTGACAGGGGGATTGTACGAGCAGTACTTC
CASGLTGGLYEQYF
>.|TRBJ2-1|.|14|TRBV7-9
TGTGCCAGCAGTGCAATCGGGTCCTGGAAAGAGCAGTTCTTC
CASSAIGSWKEQFF
>.|TRBJ2-7|.|13|TRBV29-1
TGCAGCGTTGTTATGGCGAGGTCCTACGAGCAGTACTTC
CSVVMARSYEQYF
>.|TRBJ2-6|.|16|TRBV2
TGTGCCAGCAGCCCCACGGGATCCTCTGGGGCCAACGTCCTGACTTTC
CASSPTGSSGANVLTF
>.|TRBJ2-7|.|15|TRBV27
TGTGCCAGCAGTTTACGGGGGGCCGCCTTCTACGAGCAGTACTTC
CASSLRGAAFYEQYF
>.|TRBJ1-5|.|14|TRBV6-1
TGTGCCAGCAGCCCAGGTGGAGTGGGTCAGCCCCAGCATTTT
CASSPGGVGQPQHF
>.|TRBJ2-4|.|15|TRBV27
TGTGCCAGCAGTTTATTAGGGAGTTCCAAAAACATTCAGTACTTC
CASSLLGSSKNIQYF
>.|TRBJ2-7|TRBD1|19|TRBV4-1
TGCGCCAGCAGCCGCCTGGGACAGGGTTTCGGAGGGCGAATCTACGAGCAGTACTTC
CASSRLGQGFGGRIYEQYF
>.|TRBJ1-1|TRBD1|14|TRBV19
TGTGCCAGTAGTCCGGACAGGGGCAGCACTGAAGCTTTCTTT
CASSPDRGSTEAFF